The rows below give T cell receptor beta chains drawn from one sample of a study of cytomegalovirus exposure and HLA in healthy donors. The table came from immunoSEQ multiplex PCR; TCRdb's copy has only in-frame clones and leaves some out. The top ten hold 11% to 15% of the sample, which has 200,000 to 250,000 clones, roughly 84% seen once. The specimen sequenced was PBMCs. These receptors all come from a woman in her twenties or thirties in good health and CMV-seropositive. Each CDR3 is given with its conserved first and last residue. The order of the fields is D gene, J gene, clone size, V gene, CDR3 length, CDR3 protein, CDR3 DNA. A D gene is named only where the DNA matches it firmly. Size tells how often a clone was seen (once, few, many) or the class of an expanded clone, and some rows leave it out.

d_gene: .; j_gene: TRBJ2-5; abundance: .; v_gene: TRBV25-1; len: 14; CDR3aa: CASSEPAGRETQYF; CDR3nt: TGTGCCAGCAGTGAACCGGCAGGGCGAGAGACCCAGTACTTC
d_gene: .; j_gene: TRBJ2-1; abundance: .; v_gene: TRBV6-1; len: 10; CDR3aa: CASRTNEQFF; CDR3nt: TGTGCCAGCAGAACCAATGAGCAGTTCTTC
d_gene: .; j_gene: TRBJ2-1; abundance: .; v_gene: TRBV5-1; len: 13; CDR3aa: CASSSLPSNEQFF; CDR3nt: TGCGCCAGCAGCTCCTTACCCAGCAATGAGCAGTTCTTC
d_gene: TRBD1; j_gene: TRBJ2-7; abundance: .; v_gene: TRBV14; len: 15; CDR3aa: CASSQAGQGWYEQYF; CDR3nt: TGTGCCAGCAGCCAAGCGGGACAGGGTTGGTACGAGCAGTACTTC
d_gene: .; j_gene: TRBJ2-3; abundance: .; v_gene: TRBV25-1; len: 11; CDR3aa: CASRYEYTQYF; CDR3nt: TGTGCCAGCAGGTACGAATATACGCAGTATTTT
d_gene: .; j_gene: TRBJ1-1; abundance: .; v_gene: TRBV7-9; len: 13; CDR3aa: CASSLSGSTEAFF; CDR3nt: TGTGCCAGCAGCTTATCCGGGAGCACTGAAGCTTTCTTT
d_gene: .; j_gene: TRBJ1-2; abundance: .; v_gene: TRBV6-6; len: 14; CDR3aa: CAITGTPRGYGYTF; CDR3nt: TGTGCCATCACCGGGACGCCGAGGGGTTATGGCTACACCTTC
d_gene: .; j_gene: TRBJ1-2; abundance: once; v_gene: TRBV5-6; len: 11; CDR3aa: CASSRNLGYTF; CDR3nt: TGTGCCAGCAGCCGGAATCTCGGCTACACCTTC
d_gene: .; j_gene: TRBJ2-5; abundance: .; v_gene: TRBV2; len: 15; CDR3aa: CASSDYLLAQETQYF; CDR3nt: TGTGCCAGCAGTGACTATCTGCTGGCACAAGAGACCCAGTACTTC
d_gene: .; j_gene: TRBJ2-7; abundance: .; v_gene: TRBV29-1; len: 15; CDR3aa: CSVEDRHQGSYEQYF; CDR3nt: TGCAGCGTTGAAGATCGGCACCAGGGGTCCTACGAGCAGTACTTC
d_gene: TRBD2; j_gene: TRBJ2-1; abundance: .; v_gene: TRBV30; len: 14; CDR3aa: CAWSRGLAATEQFF; CDR3nt: TGTGCCTGGAGTCGGGGACTAGCGGCCACTGAGCAGTTCTTC
d_gene: .; j_gene: TRBJ2-5; abundance: .; v_gene: TRBV20-1; len: 11; CDR3aa: CSAPVVETQYF; CDR3nt: TGCAGTGCTCCTGTCGTCGAGACCCAGTACTTC
d_gene: TRBD1; j_gene: TRBJ1-1; abundance: .; v_gene: TRBV27; len: 11; CDR3aa: CVAGGVGSAFF; CDR3nt: TGTGTAGCAGGGGGCGTTGGATCAGCTTTCTTT
d_gene: .; j_gene: TRBJ1-2; abundance: once; v_gene: TRBV27; len: 14; CDR3aa: CASSLGQGLYGYTF; CDR3nt: TGTGCCAGCAGTTTAGGTCAGGGGCTCTATGGCTACACCTTC
d_gene: .; j_gene: TRBJ1-5; abundance: .; v_gene: TRBV21-1; len: 14; CDR3aa: CASSRRQYNQPQHF; CDR3nt: TGTGCCAGCAGCCGACGACAGTACAATCAGCCCCAGCATTTT
d_gene: .; j_gene: TRBJ2-4; abundance: .; v_gene: TRBV5-1; len: 15; CDR3aa: CASSFITGPEYIQYF; CDR3nt: TGCGCCAGCAGCTTCATTACCGGTCCGGAGTACATTCAGTACTTC
d_gene: TRBD1; j_gene: TRBJ2-7; abundance: .; v_gene: TRBV30; len: 13; CDR3aa: CAWDRTGGNEQYF; CDR3nt: TGTGCCTGGGATAGGACAGGGGGCAACGAGCAGTACTTC
d_gene: .; j_gene: TRBJ2-1; abundance: .; v_gene: TRBV4-1; len: 14; CDR3aa: CASSQDFRGLGQFF; CDR3nt: TGCGCCAGCAGCCAAGATTTTAGAGGGCTTGGGCAGTTCTTC
d_gene: .; j_gene: TRBJ2-7; abundance: .; v_gene: TRBV11-2; len: 12; CDR3aa: CASSLELNRQYF; CDR3nt: TGTGCCAGCAGCTTAGAACTAAACCGCCAGTACTTC
d_gene: .; j_gene: TRBJ2-5; abundance: .; v_gene: TRBV7-2; len: 13; CDR3aa: CASSLGLEETQYF; CDR3nt: TGTGCCAGCAGCTTAGGTCTAGAAGAGACCCAGTACTTC
d_gene: .; j_gene: TRBJ1-1; abundance: .; v_gene: TRBV9; len: 12; CDR3aa: CASSGRGTEAFF; CDR3nt: TGTGCCAGCAGCGGCAGGGGTACTGAAGCTTTCTTT
d_gene: .; j_gene: TRBJ2-7; abundance: .; v_gene: TRBV5-1; len: 14; CDR3aa: CASSLEDRFYEQYF; CDR3nt: TGCGCCAGCAGCTTGGAGGACAGATTTTACGAGCAGTACTTC
d_gene: .; j_gene: TRBJ1-4; abundance: .; v_gene: TRBV28; len: 11; CDR3aa: CATSANEKLFF; CDR3nt: TGTGCCACCTCAGCTAATGAAAAACTGTTTTTT
d_gene: .; j_gene: TRBJ1-5; abundance: .; v_gene: TRBV2; len: 19; CDR3aa: CASSRDARQTGFSNQPQHF; CDR3nt: TGTGCCAGCAGCCGAGATGCCCGACAGACGGGGTTTAGCAATCAGCCCCAGCATTTT
d_gene: TRBD2; j_gene: TRBJ2-1; abundance: .; v_gene: TRBV27; len: 12; CDR3aa: CASSFSGLQQFF; CDR3nt: TGTGCCAGCAGTTTTAGCGGGCTTCAGCAGTTCTTC
d_gene: .; j_gene: TRBJ1-1; abundance: .; v_gene: TRBV10-2; len: 14; CDR3aa: CASTAGTMNTEAFF; CDR3nt: TGCGCCAGCACCGCCGGGACAATGAACACTGAAGCTTTCTTT
d_gene: TRBD1; j_gene: TRBJ1-1; abundance: .; v_gene: TRBV27; len: 12; CDR3aa: CASSSGTVEAFF; CDR3nt: TGTGCCAGCAGTTCCGGGACAGTTGAAGCTTTCTTT
d_gene: .; j_gene: TRBJ2-2; abundance: .; v_gene: TRBV27; len: 16; CDR3aa: CASSPLTQKDTGELFF; CDR3nt: TGTGCCAGCAGTCCACTAACCCAAAAGGACACCGGGGAGCTGTTTTTT
d_gene: TRBD1; j_gene: TRBJ2-7; abundance: .; v_gene: TRBV6-6; len: 12; CDR3aa: CASEGTAYEQYF; CDR3nt: TGTGCCAGCGAGGGGACAGCCTACGAGCAGTACTTC
d_gene: .; j_gene: TRBJ1-5; abundance: .; v_gene: TRBV11-1; len: 13; CDR3aa: CASSLAPNQPQHF; CDR3nt: TGTGCCAGCAGCTTAGCGCCAAATCAGCCCCAGCATTTT
d_gene: .; j_gene: TRBJ2-3; abundance: few; v_gene: TRBV7-7; len: 13; CDR3aa: CASSLVGTDTQYF; CDR3nt: TGTGCTAGCAGCTTAGTGGGAACAGATACGCAGTATTTT
d_gene: .; j_gene: TRBJ1-1; abundance: .; v_gene: TRBV6-1; len: 15; CDR3aa: CASSPRTAMNTEAFF; CDR3nt: TGTGCCAGCAGCCCTCGGACAGCAATGAACACTGAAGCTTTCTTT
d_gene: .; j_gene: TRBJ1-5; abundance: .; v_gene: TRBV4-3; len: 15; CDR3aa: CASSSFTGSGQPQHF; CDR3nt: TGCGCCAGCAGCTCGTTCACAGGGTCGGGGCAGCCCCAGCATTTT
d_gene: .; j_gene: TRBJ1-3; abundance: .; v_gene: TRBV30; len: 16; CDR3aa: CAWSVGLAVSGNTIYF; CDR3nt: TGTGCCTGGAGTGTAGGGTTGGCGGTCTCTGGAAACACCATATATTTT
d_gene: TRBD2; j_gene: TRBJ2-1; abundance: .; v_gene: TRBV5-1; len: 18; CDR3aa: CASSRGLAGFDSYNEQFF; CDR3nt: TGCGCCAGCAGCCGGGGACTAGCGGGATTCGACTCCTACAATGAGCAGTTCTTC
d_gene: .; j_gene: TRBJ1-5; abundance: few; v_gene: TRBV30; len: 13; CDR3aa: CAWSVSSNQPQHF; CDR3nt: TGTGCCTGGAGTGTGAGTAGCAATCAGCCCCAGCATTTT
d_gene: .; j_gene: TRBJ1-1; abundance: .; v_gene: TRBV27; len: 14; CDR3aa: CASSLDRMNTEAFF; CDR3nt: TGTGCCAGCAGTCTAGACAGGATGAACACTGAAGCTTTCTTT
d_gene: TRBD1; j_gene: TRBJ1-1; abundance: .; v_gene: TRBV19; len: 14; CDR3aa: CASSALTGGTEAFF; CDR3nt: TGTGCCAGTAGTGCCTTGACAGGGGGCACTGAAGCTTTCTTT
d_gene: TRBD1; j_gene: TRBJ1-3; abundance: .; v_gene: TRBV7-9; len: 18; CDR3aa: CASSLAMGDRISGNTIYF; CDR3nt: TGTGCCAGCAGCTTAGCTATGGGGGACAGGATCTCTGGAAACACCATATATTTT
d_gene: .; j_gene: TRBJ2-2; abundance: .; v_gene: TRBV30; len: 16; CDR3aa: CAWSNLRASRTGELFF; CDR3nt: TGTGCCTGGAGTAATCTAAGGGCCTCTAGGACCGGGGAGCTGTTTTTT
d_gene: .; j_gene: TRBJ1-2; abundance: .; v_gene: TRBV5-4; len: 14; CDR3aa: CASSLNRDRYGYTF; CDR3nt: TGTGCCAGCAGCTTGAACAGGGATAGGTATGGCTACACCTTC
d_gene: .; j_gene: TRBJ1-2; abundance: .; v_gene: TRBV6-1; len: 13; CDR3aa: CASSGVLHYGYTF; CDR3nt: TGTGCCAGCAGTGGGGTGTTGCACTATGGCTACACCTTC
d_gene: .; j_gene: TRBJ1-2; abundance: .; v_gene: TRBV6-5; len: 14; CDR3aa: CASSPSDRYYGYTF; CDR3nt: TGTGCCAGCAGTCCATCAGACAGATACTATGGCTACACCTTC
d_gene: TRBD1; j_gene: TRBJ1-4; abundance: .; v_gene: TRBV30; len: 13; CDR3aa: CAWQTGLDEKLFF; CDR3nt: TGTGCCTGGCAGACAGGGCTGGATGAAAAACTGTTTTTT
d_gene: .; j_gene: TRBJ2-2; abundance: .; v_gene: TRBV5-1; len: 15; CDR3aa: CASSFRGPNTGELFF; CDR3nt: TGCGCCAGCAGCTTTCGGGGACCTAACACCGGGGAGCTGTTTTTT
d_gene: TRBD2; j_gene: TRBJ2-1; abundance: .; v_gene: TRBV13; len: 16; CDR3aa: CASSLVSETSANEQFF; CDR3nt: TGTGCCAGCAGCTTGGTTAGCGAGACTAGCGCCAATGAGCAGTTCTTC
d_gene: .; j_gene: TRBJ1-5; abundance: .; v_gene: TRBV2; len: 14; CDR3aa: CASRTGGSYQPQHF; CDR3nt: TGTGCCAGTAGAACGGGGGGCTCTTATCAGCCCCAGCATTTT